This T cell receptor beta chain was retrieved from a study of T cell responses to AZD1222 COVID-19 vaccine. Broader study findings: Unmutated regions of variants are reportedly targeted by nearly half of spike-specific TCRs. It should be noted that donors were predominantly white British and more often female, and clonal diversity was possibly underestimated.

The V gene's germline CDR1 is GTSNPN and CDR2 SVGIG (reference sequence). With V trimmed by 5 bases and J by 1 base, 10 bases remained unmatched. This CDR3 spans 15 amino acids. Of note for this clone: Its specificity is unknown.

The method was immunoSEQ multiplex PCR; TCRdb's version includes in-frame clones alone and lacks a portion of them. The sample contains about 180,000 clones, about 93% of which appear only once. The genes are TRBV30 and TRBJ1-1; 7 positions agree with TRBD1. The sample consisted of peripheral blood, taken 28 days after the second dose of the MenACWY control vaccine. This TCR came from an adult who received the MenACWY meningococcal vaccine as a control. The CDR3 loop reads CAWGGRRGQNTEAFF. The CDR3 DNA reads as TGTGCCTGGGGTGGGCGAAGGGGGCAGAACACTGAAGCTTTCTTT.